The text below deals with one T cell receptor beta chain. Its antigen is not identified. These data belong to a study of identical twins. Study-wide results and limits: Fewer insertions characterized abundant cord blood beta clonotypes, whereas memory repertoires showed none.

Carrying unique molecular identifiers, the cDNA also gained a universal primer site through template switching. One entry per CDR3 protein, called by TCRdb with MiXCR from the 5' RACE reads. The sample includes about 1.7 million distinct CDR3 sequences, about 30% seen only once; the top ten take about 0.27%. What was sequenced was cord blood. This receptor was taken from a newborn girl in good health.

CDR3: CASSDPAIYGYTF. CDR3 nucleotides: TGTGCCAGCAGTGACCCAGCGATCTATGGCTACACCTTC. The J gene is TRBJ1-2, the V gene TRBV28; no clear D gene. Per germline, CDR1 MDHEN and CDR2 SYDVKM. The CDR3 consists of 13 residues. Deletions cut 5 bases from V and 4 bases from J, with 11 bases between.